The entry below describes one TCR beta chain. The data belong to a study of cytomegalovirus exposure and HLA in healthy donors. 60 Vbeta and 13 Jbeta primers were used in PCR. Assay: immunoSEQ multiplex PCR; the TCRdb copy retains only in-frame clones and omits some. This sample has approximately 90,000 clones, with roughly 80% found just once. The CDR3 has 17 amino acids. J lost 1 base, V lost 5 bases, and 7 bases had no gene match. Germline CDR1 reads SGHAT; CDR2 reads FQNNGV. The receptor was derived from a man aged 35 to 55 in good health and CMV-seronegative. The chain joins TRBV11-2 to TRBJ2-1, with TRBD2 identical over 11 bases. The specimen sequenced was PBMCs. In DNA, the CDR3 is TGTGCCAGCAGCGATTTACGGACTAGCGGGTCCTACAATGAGCAGTTCTTC. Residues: CASSDLRTSGSYNEQFF.